This TCR beta chain was documented in a study of neurological immune-mediated disorders. The sample holds many counts of this clonotype. The target antigen is unknown. It was by 5'RACE with 10-nucleotide random UMIs that the cDNA was made. TCRdb reprocessed the 5' RACE reads with MiXCR, giving one entry per CDR3 protein. Here the sample spans about 80,000 distinct CDR3 sequences, nearly 6% being singletons. General study points: When the repertoires were grouped phylogenetically, those of 18 of the 34 multiple sclerosis patients came together in a single cluster of related CDR3 sequences, which points to a possible repertoire-level signature. The level of TCR clonal expansion was highest in patients with HTLV-1-associated myelopathy and lowest in multiple sclerosis, where it fell below the level seen in healthy controls.

V shed 3 bases and J shed 5 bases, with 14 bases lying between them. The germline V gene has CDR1 MGHDK and CDR2 SYGVNS. The CDR3 runs to 14 residues. The time point was: longitudinal time-point 2. The unsorted libraries originated from 2 million PBMCs that had been stored at -80 C. Specimen: PBMCs. The TCR was taken from a woman aged 55-69 years with multiple sclerosis. The chain joins TRBV25-1 to TRBJ2-7; D ambiguous. The CDR3 sequence: CASSDMNSLDEQYF. CDR3 coding DNA: TGTGCCAGCAGTGACATGAATAGCCTGGACGAGCAGTACTTC.